Listed below are T cell receptor beta chains from one sample, sequenced in a study of cytomegalovirus exposure and HLA in healthy donors. Profiling relied on immunoSEQ multiplex PCR, and the TCRdb table lists in-frame clones only, not all of them. The sample includes 90,000 to 110,000 clones, approximately 90% seen only once; the top ten take 4% to 4.5%. Sequenced material: PBMCs. All receptors derive from a woman between 18 and 29 years old in good health and CMV-seropositive. Both conserved end residues are part of each CDR3. The D gene is left open where the match is weak. Expanded clones get a size class; other rows say once, few or many, or leave the size out.

size	V	J	D	CDR3	DNA
few	TRBV27	TRBJ2-7	TRBD1	CASSLYRGTGVPYEQYF	TGTGCCAGCAGTTTATACCGTGGGACAGGGGTTCCCTACGAGCAGTACTTC
.	TRBV5-1	TRBJ2-5	.	CASSLVDREGPQETQYF	TGCGCCAGCAGCTTGGTAGATCGAGAGGGTCCCCAAGAGACCCAGTACTTC
.	TRBV5-6	TRBJ2-7	.	CASSLGRVHEQYF	TGTGCCAGCAGCTTGGGCAGGGTCCACGAGCAGTACTTC
.	TRBV12-5	TRBJ2-5	.	CAMGLGETQYF	TGTGCTATGGGACTTGGGGAGACCCAGTACTTC
.	TRBV2	TRBJ1-5	TRBD1	CASSEDRGNQPQHF	TGTGCCAGCAGTGAGGACAGGGGCAATCAGCCCCAGCATTTT
.	TRBV6-6	TRBJ2-3	.	CASRARSTDTQYF	TGTGCCAGCAGAGCCAGGAGCACAGATACGCAGTATTTT
.	TRBV23-1	TRBJ1-1	.	CASSQNYEAFF	TGCGCCAGCAGTCAAAATTATGAAGCTTTCTTT
.	TRBV28	TRBJ2-7	.	CASSLDRPKQYF	TGTGCCAGCAGTTTGGACAGACCCAAGCAGTACTTC
.	TRBV20-1	TRBJ2-7	.	CSAAVYEQYF	TGCAGTGCCGCGGTCTACGAGCAGTACTTC
once	TRBV11-2	TRBJ2-7	.	CASSLVPTGISYEQYF	TGTGCCAGCAGCTTAGTGCCGACGGGAATCTCCTACGAGCAGTACTTC
.	TRBV6-5	TRBJ2-4	TRBD2	CASSYPVAGTGDIQYF	TGTGCCAGCAGTTACCCCGTAGCGGGAACGGGGGACATTCAGTACTTC
.	TRBV9	TRBJ2-3	.	CASSVGLTSTDTQYF	TGTGCCAGCAGCGTAGGGCTGACAAGCACAGATACGCAGTATTTT